This T cell receptor beta chain was sequenced during a study of T cells after somatic rescue of genetic block (dated by TCRdb to the early 2020s). With respect to the entire study: What the study looked at was long-term robustness, specifically in a T-cell system that came about through somatic rescue of a genetic block in T-cell development.

According to the germline V gene (reference sequence), CDR1 reads DFQATT and CDR2 reads SNEGSKA. Reading from cysteine to phenylalanine, the CDR3 counts 11 amino acids. Only CDR3 DNA remains: 33 bases, in frame from the first base. V is cut by 6 bases and J by 5 bases, and the space between the germline ends is 10 bases. Concerning this clone itself: Its antigen specificity is not known. Per-base quality was not reported, and no clone a single base away is much larger than it.

Library creation used the immunoSEQ multiplex PCR assay. TCRdb mirrors the immuneACCESS table, restricted to in-frame sequences. Some clones are absent from its copies; in checked studies, under half trace to an unresolved V gene, and the reason for the others is unknown. This sample holds over 95,000 clones; 75% to 95% were observed only once. Jointly, the top ten make up 1.4% of the sample. The chain joins TRBV20-1 to TRBJ2-5; no D gene is confidently identified. The clonotype originates from a woman younger than 35. Sequenced sample: peripheral blood mononuclear cells (PBMCs). The encoded CDR3 is CSAPRAETQYF. The base sequence is TGCAGTGCCCCCCGGGCGGAGACCCAGTACTTC.